This TCR beta chain was captured by sequencing in a study of T cell responses to AZD1222 COVID-19 vaccine. Study at large: Combined were second doses at about 4 or about 12 weeks.

Here immunoSEQ multiplex PCR was the method, and the copy in TCRdb shows in-frame clones only, minus some. The table includes 98,000 or so clones, around 84% detected once. Trimming left V 2 bases short and J 3 bases short, with 14 bases between. The V gene's germline CDR1 is KGHDR and CDR2 SFDVKD. This CDR3 has 16 residues. The clonotype was recovered from an adult in good health. This chain joins TRBV24-1 and TRBJ2-3, with D possibly TRBD1 on 6 matching bases. Material: peripheral blood, obtained on day 0 of AZD1222 vaccination. CDR3 loop: CATSDWVGQGTDTQYF. The CDR3 nucleotides are TGTGCCACCAGTGATTGGGTCGGTCAGGGGACAGATACGCAGTATTTT.